The text below deals with one T cell receptor (beta chain). This entry is derived from a study of blood T cell repertoires in COVID-19. On the study more broadly: COVID-19 samples, acute and convalescent, were from the United States, Italy and Spain.

Methods used by the authors: Quantification of nucleated cells was approximated via reference gene primer amplification. Sequenced by immunoSEQ multiplex PCR; TCRdb stores in-frame clones only, minus some. V and J calls and clone size come straight from that table; D and trimming were deduced from the DNA. The profile shows some 150,000 clones, more than 75% of them singletons. V gave up 3 bases and J gave up 1 base, with 5 bases separating them. The CDR3 length is 12 residues. Germline CDR1 SQVTM, CDR2 ANQGSEA. The specimen sequenced was peripheral blood. The J gene is TRBJ2-3, the V gene TRBV29-1, with D unresolved. The TCR sequence derives from a man aged 55 to 70 with acute or convalescent COVID-19. The CDR3 bases are TGCAGCGTTGATCGGGGCACAGATACGCAGTATTTT. It yields the protein CSVDRGTDTQYF.